A single sample is the source of the 22 T cell receptor beta chains below, sequenced in a study of breast tumors, draining lymph nodes, adjacent tissues. Axillary draining lymph nodes of breast cancer patients supplied the node samples. TCRdb re-called the multiplex PCR reads through MiXCR, storing one row per CDR3 protein. The data show over 200,000 distinct CDR3 sequences, about 30% seen once. The sample consisted of axillary lymph node tissue. The source of these receptors is a female donor with breast cancer. Some clones in this sample may be carry-over from other donors' samples.

The rearrangement uses TRBV20-1 and TRBJ1-6; 8 bases align to TRBD1. V shed 3 bases and J 9 bases; nucleotides not matched to a gene: 28. The CDR3 has 21 residues. Germline CDR1 is DFQATT and CDR2 is SNEGSKA (reference sequence). The CDR3 reads CSARGGSRGSSGQGGISPLHF. The CDR3, as DNA: TGCAGTGCTAGGGGGGGTAGCAGAGGCTCCTCCGGACAGGGTGGGATTTCACCCCTCCACTTT.

The chain uses TRBV30 and TRBJ2-2; a weak D match, TRBD2 (5 bases). The germline V gene encodes CDR1 GTSNPN and CDR2 SVGIG (reference sequence). The CDR3 loop spans 15 amino acids. The V end was cut by 3 bases, the J end by 6 bases, with 17 bases between. CDR3 DNA sequence: TGTGCCTGGAGCGGGATTGTCGGCGGGTCCGGGGAGCTGTTTTTT. Residues: CAWSGIVGGSGELFF.

This clonotype was picked up many times. The rearrangement links TRBV11-2 to TRBJ2-1; maybe TRBD2 (7 bases). The V gene's germline CDR1 is SGHAT and CDR2 FQNNGV. V was pared by 5 bases and J by 4 bases, with 18 bases between. The CDR3 consists of 16 residues. CDR3: CASSPGGLADYNEQFF. CDR3 DNA sequence: TGTGCCAGCAGCCCCGGGGGGCTAGCGGATTACAATGAGCAGTTCTTC.

This clonotype was detected many times. V and J are TRBV18 and TRBJ1-4, with TRBD1 matching 7 bases. V shed 4 bases and J 8 bases; nucleotides not matched to a gene: 10. The CDR3 has 15 residues. Germline V gene sequence: CDR1 KGHSH, CDR2 LQKENI. DNA of the CDR3: TGTGCCAGCTCACTCACAGGGGCGCTGGCCGAAAAACTGTTTTTT. Amino acid sequence: CASSLTGALAEKLFF.

This chain uses TRBV10-1 with TRBJ1-5; D unclear. From germline, CDR1 is WNHNN and CDR2 SYGVQD (reference sequence). Trimming took 0 bases from V and 0 from J, leaving 9 bases between them. This CDR3 comprises 16 residues. The CDR3 spells CASSESGAHSNQPQHF. The CDR3 nucleotides read TGCGCCAGCAGTGAGTCCGGAGCTCATAGCAATCAGCCCCAGCATTTT.

This clonotype has at least ten counts. V and J are TRBV30 and TRBJ1-6; TRBD1 matches at 8 bases. CDR1 GTSNPN and CDR2 SVGIG come from the germline V gene (reference sequence). The CDR3 extends over 15 amino acids. V shed 4 bases, J shed 5 bases, and the junction held 7 bases outside the gene matches. CDR3 DNA sequence: TGTGCCTGGAACACACAGGGGGGCAATAATTCACCCCTCCACTTT. Protein product: CAWNTQGGNNSPLHF.

In its sample, this clonotype was seen many times. The chain joins TRBV3-1 to TRBJ2-2, with 11 positions matching TRBD1. Germline CDR1 is LGHDT and CDR2 is YNNKEL (reference sequence). The J segment lost 6 bases and the V segment lost 2 bases, leaving 5 bases of the junction unmatched. The CDR3 consists of 16 residues. The CDR3 DNA is TGTGCCAGCAGCCAATCTGGGACAGGGGGGGCCGGGGAGCTGTTTTTT. It encodes CASSQSGTGGAGELFF.

This clonotype was recorded many times. This sequence joins TRBV20-1 and TRBJ2-7; D is ambiguous. The CDR3 runs to 13 residues. In germline, CDR1 is DFQATT, CDR2 SNEGSKA (reference sequence). V was shortened by 1 base and J by 6 bases, with 13 bases between the two germline ends. The chain's CDR3 is CSARGVAVGEQYF. The CDR3 region has the DNA TGCAGTGCTAGAGGGGTCGCCGTGGGCGAGCAGTACTTC.

The sample holds many counts of this clonotype. The chain couples TRBV6-1 to TRBJ1-2, with unresolved D. Germline values: CDR1 MNHNS, CDR2 SASEGT. V gave up 3 bases and J gave up 5 bases, with 7 bases separating them. This CDR3 spans 12 amino acids. The CDR3 protein is CASSDFGYGYTF. CDR3 DNA sequence: TGTGCCAGCAGTGATTTTGGGTATGGCTACACCTTC.

This clonotype has just a few counts. The rearrangement joins TRBV19 to TRBJ1-1, with D possibly matching TRBD1 (5 bases). The CDR3 length is 14 residues. V was shortened by 3 bases and J by 5 bases, with 13 bases between the two germline ends. Germline V gives CDR1 LNHDA, CDR2 SQIVND (reference sequence). DNA for the CDR3: TGTGCCAGTAGTATGGGGGACGTTAGGACTGAAGCTTTCTTT. Residues: CASSMGDVRTEAFF.

This clonotype was picked up many times. This chain uses TRBV6-4 with TRBJ2-2; weak D call: TRBD2 (6 bases). In germline, CDR1 is MRHNA, CDR2 SNTAGT. Trimming shortened V by 6 bases and J by 2 bases, and 19 bases separated the two germline ends. The CDR3 runs 17 residues. The CDR3 DNA sequence: TGTGCCAGCAGCCATAGAGGGGCGGGAATCAACACCGGGGAGCTGTTTTTT. Its translation is CASSHRGAGINTGELFF.

Ten or more counts support this clonotype. For the CDR3, the DNA is TGTGCCAGCAGTTACTCCGGGACAGCCTACGAGCAGTACTTC. Encoded protein: CASSYSGTAYEQYF. The chain combines TRBV6-5 with TRBJ2-7; 7 bases are shared with TRBD1. The CDR3 loop spans 14 amino acids. Germline-derived CDR1 and CDR2 are MNHEY and SVGAGI. Trimming at V came to 0 bases and at J to 2 bases, leaving 1 base not matched to a gene.

This clonotype came up many times. The chain uses TRBV11-1 and TRBJ2-1, with D uncertain. Germline assignment: CDR1 SGHAT and CDR2 FQDESV (reference sequence). The V end was cut by 5 bases, the J end by 7 bases, with 18 bases between. This CDR3 has 15 residues. CDR3 loop: CASSHRRGKGNEQFF. The CDR3 nucleotides read TGTGCCAGCAGCCATAGACGTGGTAAAGGGAATGAGCAGTTCTTC. Supplemented by reference TRBV11-1 and TRBJ2-1, the full variable domain reads EAEVAQSPRYKITEKSQAVAFWCDPISGHATLYWYRQILGQGPELLVQFQDESVVDDSQLPKDRFSAERLKGVDSTLKIQPAELGDSAMYLCASSHRRGKGNEQFFGPGTRLTVL.

This clonotype came up many times. V and J are TRBV20-1 and TRBJ2-5; 8 bases are a match to TRBD2. V was clipped by 8 bases and J by 5 bases; unmatched bases: 4. The length of the CDR3 is 11 residues. Germline CDR1 DFQATT, CDR2 SNEGSKA (reference sequence). CDR3 DNA: TGCAGTCTAGCGGGCTATGAGACCCAGTACTTC. Its protein is CSLAGYETQYF.

The gene calls are TRBV12-3 or TRBV12-4 and TRBJ2-3; D tentatively reads TRBD1 or TRBD2 (6 bases each). V dropped 6 bases and J dropped 10 bases, with 14 bases sitting between them. This CDR3 has 12 amino acids. The CDR3 DNA sequence: TGTGCCAGCAGGCGGGACACAGTATCGCAGTATTTT. Its translation is CASRRDTVSQYF.

In its sample, this clonotype was seen many times. V is TRBV6-1 and J is TRBJ2-7; 11 nucleotides match TRBD2. After removal of 6 bases from V and 6 bases from J, the junction contained 4 bases not matched to a gene. The V gene's germline CDR1 is MNHNS and CDR2 SASEGT. This CDR3 is 13 amino acids long. CDR3 nucleotides: TGTGCCAGCAGACGAGGACTAGCGGGCGAGCAGTACTTC. Translation gives CASRRGLAGEQYF.

This clonotype appeared a few times. CDR3 DNA sequence: TGTGCCAGCAGCCCAAAGCGGGAACGTTGGAATGAGCAGTTCTTC. Encoded protein: CASSPKRERWNEQFF. V usage is TRBV5-4 and J usage is TRBJ2-1; 7 bases agree with TRBD2. Germline V gene data show CDR1 as SGHNT and CDR2 as YYREEE (reference sequence). This CDR3 is 15 amino acids long. V was pared by 4 bases and J by 7 bases, with 11 bases of the junction left unmatched.

The chain is built from TRBV19 and TRBJ1-1; D remains ambiguous. The V gene's germline CDR1 is LNHDA and CDR2 SQIVND (reference sequence). The V gene lost 7 bases and the J gene lost 4 bases, with 13 bases spanning the gap. The CDR3 length is 13 residues. The CDR3 DNA follows: TGTGCCAGTACGGGGTACCCAGGCACTGAAGCTTTCTTT. It specifies CASTGYPGTEAFF. The full variable domain, rest sourced from reference TRBV19 and TRBJ1-1, is DGGITQSPKYLFRKEGQNVTLSCEQNLNHDAMYWYRQDPGQGLRLIYYSQIVNDFQKGDIAEGYSVSREKKESFPLTVTSAQKNPTAFYLCASTGYPGTEAFFGQGTRLTVV.

On this clonotype itself: A much larger clone differs from this one at a single base, so this may be a read error. The V gene is TRBV20-1, the J gene TRBJ2-1; 9 nucleotides agree with TRBD2. Trimming removed 6 bases from V and 4 bases from J; junction bases left unmatched: 13. This CDR3 is built from 16 residues. The V gene's germline CDR1 is DFQATT and CDR2 SNEGSKA (reference sequence). As DNA, the CDR3 is TGCAGTGCCGTCCGGGGGGGGACTAGCCCATACAATGAGCAGTTCTTC. It translates to CSAVRGGTSPYNEQFF.

This clonotype was seen ten or more times. The chain has TRBV28 and TRBJ2-7; 9 nucleotides align to TRBD1. Germline assignment: CDR1 MDHEN and CDR2 SYDVKM. V trimming: 10 bases; J trimming: 5 bases; junction bases outside the gene matches: 9. The CDR3 sequence is 13 residues long. The CDR3 sequence: CATLGQGFHEQYF. In DNA form, the CDR3 reads TGTGCCACCCTGGGACAGGGCTTTCACGAGCAGTACTTC.

This clonotype has a count of ten or more. The rearrangement links TRBV11-3 to TRBJ2-1; D remains unclear. The germline V gene has CDR1 SGHNT and CDR2 YENEEA. Trimming pared 0 bases from V and 6 bases from J, leaving 12 bases between. The CDR3 extends over 15 amino acids. The CDR3 bases are TGTGCCAGCAGCTTAGATCCCCTTCGAGGCAATGAGCAGTTCTTC. Translating it yields CASSLDPLRGNEQFF.

The table lists this clonotype with many counts. The chain recombines TRBV5-1 with TRBJ2-4, with TRBD2 matching over 13 bases. Germline loops: CDR1 SGHRS, CDR2 YFSETQ. V dropped 0 bases and J dropped 1; count of bases not matched to a gene: 10. This CDR3 contains 20 residues. The CDR3 nucleotides read TGCGCCAGCAGCTTGGGGCGGACTAGCGGGAGCCAGGGGGCCAAAAACATTCAGTACTTC. It is translated as CASSLGRTSGSQGAKNIQYF.